These 23 T cell receptor beta chains were sequenced from one sample in a study of blood T cell repertoires in COVID-19. TCRdb's copy holds only in-frame clones and misses some; the assay was immunoSEQ multiplex PCR. The table records 280,000 or so clones, around 85% of them present only once. The specimen was peripheral blood. The receptor set was obtained from a woman aged 25 to 39 who had recovered from COVID-19.

The genes are TRBV4-2 and TRBJ1-5, with TRBD1 as a possible D gene (6 bases). The V and J ends lost 1 base and 4 bases respectively, with 11 bases between them. The CDR3 has 15 residues. CDR1 and CDR2 (germline): LGHNA, YNFKEQ. CDR3: CASSQGDIDNQPQHF. The CDR3 nucleotides read TGTGCCAGCAGCCAAGGGGACATTGATAATCAGCCCCAGCATTTT.

There are a few counts of this clone. Other DNA sequences in this specimen translate into the identical CDR3. The chain is built from TRBV12-3 or TRBV12-4 and TRBJ1-2, with D tentatively TRBD1 (5 bases). The CDR3 has 12 residues. Trimming took 2 bases from V and 4 from J, leaving 5 bases between them. CDR3 protein: CASSLQGYGYTF. The DNA of the CDR3 is TGTGCCAGCAGTTTACAGGGCTATGGCTACACCTTC.

The V call is TRBV12-3 or TRBV12-4, the J call TRBJ2-5; 7 nucleotides align to TRBD1. The CDR3 runs to 13 residues. V shed 8 bases, J shed 3 bases, and the junction held 6 bases outside the gene matches. This CDR3 reads CASARDREETQYF. CDR3 nucleotides: TGTGCCAGCGCTCGGGACAGAGAAGAGACCCAGTACTTC.

The genes are TRBV3-1 (or the pseudogene TRBV3-2) and TRBJ2-2; the match to TRBD2 covers 14 bases. This CDR3 is built from 17 residues. Trimming cost V 6 bases and J 0 bases; bases outside gene matches: 3. Germline loops: CDR1 LGHDT, CDR2 YNNKEL (reference sequence). The CDR3 nucleotides are TGTGCCAGCAGTGTGACTAGCGGGAGGGCGAACACCGGGGAGCTGTTTTTT. It is translated as CASSVTSGRANTGELFF.

The rearrangement uses TRBV30 and TRBJ2-7, with TRBD2 matching 12 bases. V was clipped by 5 bases and J by 7 bases; unmatched bases: 9. The CDR3 covers 14 residues. CDR1 and CDR2 from the germline V gene are GTSNPN and SVGIG (reference sequence). CDR3 coding DNA: TGTGCCTGGGCGACTAGCGGGGGACCTATGGAGCAGTACTTC. Protein: CAWATSGGPMEQYF.

This chain connects TRBV6-2 or TRBV6-3 to TRBJ2-7; 7 nucleotides match TRBD1. Per germline, CDR1 MNHEY and CDR2 SVGEGT. This CDR3 spans 17 amino acids. Unmatched junction bases numbered 15, after V lost 0 bases and J lost 7 bases. This chain's CDR3 is CASSYSRGGAQVGEQYF. DNA for the CDR3: TGTGCCAGCAGTTACTCGCGAGGGGGCGCCCAAGTTGGGGAGCAGTACTTC.

Worth noting for this clone: The sample holds other DNA sequences that translate to the same CDR3. The rearrangement links TRBV18 to TRBJ2-5, with TRBD1 as a possible D gene (5 bases). Between the trimmed V and J ends, which lost 2 bases and 4 bases, there was a span of 5 bases. The CDR3 has 12 residues. The germline gives CDR1 KGHSH, CDR2 LQKENI. In DNA, the CDR3 is TGTGCCAGCTCACCAAGGGGAGAGACCCAGTACTTC. Translating it yields CASSPRGETQYF.

In this sample, this clone turned up once. This rearrangement joins TRBV6-2 or TRBV6-3 to TRBJ2-2; D possibly corresponds to TRBD1 (5 bases). The V end was cut by 4 bases, the J end by 1 base, with 10 bases between. Germline-derived CDR1 and CDR2 are MNHEY and SVGEGT. CDR3 length: 15 amino acids. The CDR3 is CASSLKGKNTGELFF. In DNA, the CDR3 is TGTGCCAGCAGTTTGAAGGGGAAGAACACCGGGGAGCTGTTTTTT.

The chain combines TRBV21-1 with TRBJ1-5. TRBV21-1 counts as a pseudogene. This CDR3 spans 16 amino acids. CDR3 loop: CASSKGRQNSNQPQHF. The CDR3 nucleotides read TGTGCCAGCAGCAAAGGGAGGCAGAATAGCAATCAGCCCCAGCATTTT.

The gene calls are TRBV4-3 and TRBJ2-3; 8 bases fit TRBD2. The CDR3 runs to 17 residues. CDR1 and CDR2 from the germline V gene are LGHNA and YSLEER. V trimming: 0 bases; J trimming: 2 bases; junction bases outside the gene matches: 7. CDR3 sequence reads: CASSQDGAGGITDTQYF. The CDR3 DNA follows: TGCGCCAGCAGCCAAGATGGGGCGGGAGGCATCACAGATACGCAGTATTTT.

This clone showed up just once. J is TRBJ2-7 and V is TRBV7-2; 7 bases are shared with TRBD1. Germline loops: CDR1 SGHTA, CDR2 FQGNSA. The CDR3 length is 15 residues. V shed 1 base and J 2 bases; nucleotides not matched to a gene: 5. CDR3 coding DNA: TGTGCCAGCAGCTTAGAGGCAGGGGGTCCCTACGAGCAGTACTTC. Its protein is CASSLEAGGPYEQYF.

This chain connects TRBV7-6 to TRBJ2-1; 16 nucleotides line up with TRBD2. J was trimmed by 7 bases and V by 5 bases; bases with no gene match: 11. Looked up from germline, CDR1 is SGHVS and CDR2 is FNYEAQ. CDR3 length: 18 amino acids. The CDR3: CASSPRGLAGGPGNEQFF. As DNA, the CDR3 is TGTGCCAGCAGCCCAAGGGGACTAGCGGGAGGGCCGGGGAATGAGCAGTTCTTC.

The chain carries TRBV6-6 and TRBJ2-3; D perhaps matches TRBD2 (6 bases). The V gene's germline CDR1 is MNHNY and CDR2 SVGAGI (reference sequence). The CDR3 consists of 16 residues. With 0 bases removed from V and 0 bases from J, the gap between germline ends came to 10 bases. CDR3 sequence (DNA): TGTGCCAGCAGTTACTCGAAGAGCGGGAGCACAGATACGCAGTATTTT. It yields the protein CASSYSKSGSTDTQYF.

This chain joins TRBV3-1 (or the pseudogene TRBV3-2) and TRBJ1-2; TRBD1 agrees at 9 bases. Germline V lookup: CDR1 LGHDT, CDR2 YNNKEL (reference sequence). V was pared by 6 bases and J by 8 bases, with 13 bases of the junction left unmatched. This CDR3 contains 15 residues. CDR3 sequence: CASSLGRQGVRGYTF. CDR3 bases: TGTGCCAGCAGTCTCGGGAGACAGGGGGTAAGAGGCTACACCTTC.

The rearrangement uses TRBV3-1 (or the pseudogene TRBV3-2) and TRBJ2-7; the match to TRBD2 covers 9 bases. The CDR3 contains 15 residues. V shed 0 bases, J shed 7 bases, and the junction held 7 bases outside the gene matches. The germline gives CDR1 LGHDT, CDR2 YNNKEL (reference sequence). CDR3 residues: CASSQDLLAGEEQYF. The DNA for the CDR3 is TGTGCCAGCAGCCAAGATTTACTAGCGGGCGAAGAGCAGTACTTC.

To note about this clone: The sample has other DNA sequences that encode this CDR3 too. This chain uses TRBV5-4 with TRBJ1-2; 8 bases fit TRBD1. This CDR3 is 14 amino acids long. The trim removed 5 bases at V and 4 bases at J, leaving 7 bases unmatched. The germline V gene has CDR1 SGHNT and CDR2 YYREEE (reference sequence). The CDR3 sequence: CASSPGQDLYGYTF. The CDR3 coding sequence is TGTGCCAGCAGTCCGGGACAGGACCTCTATGGCTACACCTTC. Using reference TRBV5-4 and TRBJ1-2 for the parts outside the CDR3, the full variable domain is ETGVTQSPTHLIKTRGQQVTLRCSSQSGHNTVSWYQQALGQGPQFIFQYYREEENGRGNFPPRFSGLQFPNYSSELNVNALELDDSALYLCASSPGQDLYGYTFGSGTRLTVV.

The chain links TRBV19 to TRBJ1-2; 7 bases are shared with TRBD1. The CDR3 length is 15 residues. J lost 2 bases, V lost 7 bases, and 10 bases had no gene match. Germline V lookup: CDR1 LNHDA, CDR2 SQIVND (reference sequence). The CDR3 loop is CASIPGDRQNYGYTF. CDR3 bases: TGTGCCAGTATCCCAGGGGACAGACAAAACTATGGCTACACCTTC. The variable domain in full, with the rest retrieved from reference TRBV19 and TRBJ1-2, is DGGITQSPKYLFRKEGQNVTLSCEQNLNHDAMYWYRQDPGQGLRLIYYSQIVNDFQKGDIAEGYSVSREKKESFPLTVTSAQKNPTAFYLCASIPGDRQNYGYTFGSGTRLTVV.

This clone appeared once. The CDR3 nucleotides read TGTGCCACCAGTGAAAAGAGGCCGAACACTGAAGCTTTCTTT. This gives the protein CATSEKRPNTEAFF. The genes are TRBV24-1 and TRBJ1-1; the D is unclear. The V end lost 4 bases, the J end lost 1 base, and 9 bases lay between the germline ends. This CDR3 has 14 residues. The germline CDR1 and CDR2 sequences are KGHDR and SFDVKD.

The chain employs TRBV10-2 and TRBJ1-2, with D perhaps matching TRBD1 (6 bases). Trimming cost V 0 bases and J 3 bases, with 11 bases left between them. The CDR3 is 15 amino acids. Germline V gives CDR1 WSHSY, CDR2 SAAADI. The CDR3 nucleotides are TGCGCCAGCAGTGAGTCGTCGCAGGGGCACTATGGCTACACCTTC. Its protein is CASSESSQGHYGYTF.

This sequence joins TRBV27 and TRBJ2-7; TRBD1 agrees at 10 bases. The CDR3 has 14 residues. Unmatched junction bases numbered 3, after V lost 5 bases and J lost 2 bases. CDR1 and CDR2 from the germline V gene are MNHEY and SMNVEV (reference sequence). Here the CDR3 reads CASSIGQGAYEQYF. CDR3 nucleotide sequence: TGTGCCAGCAGTATCGGACAGGGGGCCTACGAGCAGTACTTC.

J is TRBJ2-2 and V is TRBV12-3 or TRBV12-4; no firm D call. The CDR3 contains 13 residues. Trimming took off 10 bases at V and 3 bases at J, with 12 bases between the two ends. CDR3 sequence: CATGELYTGELFF. The CDR3 DNA is TGTGCCACCGGTGAACTCTACACCGGGGAGCTGTTTTTT.

V is TRBV5-1 and J is TRBJ2-7; perhaps TRBD1 as D (6 bases). This CDR3 comprises 14 residues. V lost 4 bases and J lost 2, with 13 bases in between. Germline loops: CDR1 SGHRS, CDR2 YFSETQ. CDR3 bases: TGCGCCAGCAGCCCAGGGGTCCCAACCTACGAGCAGTACTTC. It is translated as CASSPGVPTYEQYF.

The V gene is TRBV9, the J gene TRBJ2-7, with 16 positions matching TRBD2. CDR1 and CDR2 (germline): SGDLS, YYNGEE. V lost 1 base, J lost 7 bases, and 2 bases stayed unmatched. CDR3 length: 15 amino acids. CDR3 amino acids: CASSVTGLAGGEQYF. CDR3 nucleotide sequence: TGTGCCAGCAGCGTAACGGGACTAGCGGGAGGGGAGCAGTACTTC.